This TCR beta chain derives from a study of blood T cells in healthy people across ages. This CDR3 is built from 13 residues. Germline V gene lookup returns CDR1 MDHEN and CDR2 SYDVKM. Trimming took 5 bases from V and 3 from J, leaving 11 bases between them. Ten or more counts support this clonotype. It was with a sample-barcoded 5' primer and a J-beta primer mix that a second PCR of about 6 to 12 cycles was run. A single record per CDR3 protein comes from TCRdb applying MiXCR to the 5' RACE reads. Of about 730,000 distinct CDR3 sequences listed, roughly two fifths were seen once; the top ten hold around a fifth. Every participating donor contributed 7.5 to 10 milliliters of peripheral blood through a draw.

V is TRBV28 and J is TRBJ2-7; a possible D gene is TRBD2 (5 bases). This sequence was found in an older woman in good health. Sequencing was carried out using blood. This CDR3 reads CASSDSGSYEQYF. DNA for the CDR3: TGTGCCAGCAGTGATTCTGGGAGCTACGAGCAGTACTTC.